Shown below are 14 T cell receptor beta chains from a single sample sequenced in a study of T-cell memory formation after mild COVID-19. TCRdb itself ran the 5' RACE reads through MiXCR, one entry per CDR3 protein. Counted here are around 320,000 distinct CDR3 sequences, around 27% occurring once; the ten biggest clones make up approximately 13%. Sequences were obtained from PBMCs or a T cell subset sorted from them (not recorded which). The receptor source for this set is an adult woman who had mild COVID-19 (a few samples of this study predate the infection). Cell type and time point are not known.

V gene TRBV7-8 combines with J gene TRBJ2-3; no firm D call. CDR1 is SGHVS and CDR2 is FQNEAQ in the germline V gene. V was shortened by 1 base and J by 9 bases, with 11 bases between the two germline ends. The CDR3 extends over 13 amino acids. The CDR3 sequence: CASSLGYAFTQYF. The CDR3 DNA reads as TGTGCCAGCAGCTTAGGGTATGCCTTCACGCAGTATTTT.

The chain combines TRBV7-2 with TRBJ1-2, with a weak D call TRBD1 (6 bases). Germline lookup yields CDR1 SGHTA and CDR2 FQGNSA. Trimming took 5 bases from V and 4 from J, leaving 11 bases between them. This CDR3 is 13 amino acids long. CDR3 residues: CASSPQGSYGYTF. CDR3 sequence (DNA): TGTGCCAGCAGCCCTCAGGGGTCCTATGGCTACACCTTC. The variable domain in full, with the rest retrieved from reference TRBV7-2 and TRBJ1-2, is GAGVSQSPSNKVTEKGKDVELRCDPISGHTALYWYRQSLGQGLEFLIYFQGNSAPDKSGLPSDRFSAERTGGSVSTLTIQRTQQEDSAVYLCASSPQGSYGYTFGSGTRLTVV.

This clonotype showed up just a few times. The CDR3 DNA reads as TGTGCCAGCAGCCAAGCAGGATCGAACACTGAAGCTTTCTTT. It yields the protein CASSQAGSNTEAFF. The V and J genes are TRBV3-1 and TRBJ1-1; no definite D call. This CDR3 is built from 14 residues. V shed 1 base and J shed 1 base, with 7 bases lying between them. CDR1 is LGHDT, CDR2 YNNKEL, per germline (reference sequence).

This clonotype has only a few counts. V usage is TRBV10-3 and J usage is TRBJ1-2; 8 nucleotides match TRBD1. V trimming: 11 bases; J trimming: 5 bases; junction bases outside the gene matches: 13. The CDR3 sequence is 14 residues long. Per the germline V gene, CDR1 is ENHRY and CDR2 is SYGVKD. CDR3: CASGYQGARYGYTF. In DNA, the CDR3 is TGTGCCTCCGGTTACCAGGGGGCTAGGTATGGCTACACCTTC.

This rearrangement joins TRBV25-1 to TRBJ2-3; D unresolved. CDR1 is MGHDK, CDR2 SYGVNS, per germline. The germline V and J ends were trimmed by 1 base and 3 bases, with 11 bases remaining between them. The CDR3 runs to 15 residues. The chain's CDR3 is CASSESKATTDTQYF. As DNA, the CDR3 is TGTGCCAGCAGTGAATCTAAGGCCACTACAGATACGCAGTATTTT.

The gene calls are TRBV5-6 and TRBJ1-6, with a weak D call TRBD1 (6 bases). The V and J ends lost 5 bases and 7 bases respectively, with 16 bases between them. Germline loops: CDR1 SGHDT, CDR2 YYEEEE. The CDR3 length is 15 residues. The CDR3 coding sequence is TGTGCCAGCAGGCGCAGGGGCGCATTCAATTCACCCCTCCACTTT. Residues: CASRRRGAFNSPLHF.

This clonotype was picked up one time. In nucleotides, the CDR3 is TGCGCCAGCAGCTTGGCCCTCCACACAGATACGCAGTATTTT. Translated: CASSLALHTDTQYF. The chain joins TRBV5-1 to TRBJ2-3; the D is unclear. CDR1 is SGHRS and CDR2 is YFSETQ in the germline V gene. CDR3 length: 14 amino acids. V shed 0 bases and J shed 2 bases, with 7 bases lying between them.

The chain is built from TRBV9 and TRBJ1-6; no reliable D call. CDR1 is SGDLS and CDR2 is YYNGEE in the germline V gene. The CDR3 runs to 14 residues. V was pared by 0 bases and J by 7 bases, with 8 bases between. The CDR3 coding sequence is TGTGCCAGCAGCGTAGGGGGTTTGAATTCACCCCTCCACTTT. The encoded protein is CASSVGGLNSPLHF.

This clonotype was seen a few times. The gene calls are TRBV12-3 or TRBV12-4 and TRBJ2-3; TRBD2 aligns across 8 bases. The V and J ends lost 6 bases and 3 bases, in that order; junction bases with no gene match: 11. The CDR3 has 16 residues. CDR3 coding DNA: TGTGCCAGCAGCCCCCGGGGGCTAGCGGGTACAGATACGCAGTATTTT. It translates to CASSPRGLAGTDTQYF.

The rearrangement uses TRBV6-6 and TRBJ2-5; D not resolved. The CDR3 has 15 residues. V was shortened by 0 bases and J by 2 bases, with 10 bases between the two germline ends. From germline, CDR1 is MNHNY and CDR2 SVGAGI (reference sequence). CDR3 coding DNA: TGTGCCAGCAGTTACTCGACGTTGGTACAAGAGACCCAGTACTTC. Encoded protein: CASSYSTLVQETQYF.

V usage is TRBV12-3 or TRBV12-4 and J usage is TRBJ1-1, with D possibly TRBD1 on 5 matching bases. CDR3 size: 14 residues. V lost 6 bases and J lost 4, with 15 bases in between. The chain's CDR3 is CASSPSGRGTEAFF. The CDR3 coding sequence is TGTGCCAGCAGCCCCTCCGGGAGGGGCACTGAAGCTTTCTTT.

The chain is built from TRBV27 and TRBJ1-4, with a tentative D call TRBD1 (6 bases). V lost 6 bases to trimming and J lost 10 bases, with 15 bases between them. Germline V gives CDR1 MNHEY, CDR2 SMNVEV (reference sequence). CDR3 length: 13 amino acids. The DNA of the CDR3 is TGTGCCAGCAGCTTGACAGGTTCCCGAAAACTGTTTTTT. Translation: CASSLTGSRKLFF. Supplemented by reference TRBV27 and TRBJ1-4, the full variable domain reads EAQVTQNPRYLITVTGKKLTVTCSQNMNHEYMSWYRQDPGLGLRQIYYSMNVEVTDKGDVPEGYKVSRKEKRNFPLILESPSPNQTSLYFCASSLTGSRKLFFGSGTQLSVL.

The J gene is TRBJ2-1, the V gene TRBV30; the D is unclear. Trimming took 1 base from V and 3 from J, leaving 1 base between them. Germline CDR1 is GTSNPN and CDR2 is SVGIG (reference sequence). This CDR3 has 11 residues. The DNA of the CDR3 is TGTGCCTGGAGTGACTACAATGAGCAGTTCTTC. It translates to CAWSDYNEQFF. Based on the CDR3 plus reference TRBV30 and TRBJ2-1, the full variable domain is SQTIHQWPATLVQPVGSPLSLECTVEGTSNPNLYWYRQAAGRGLQLLFYSVGIGQISSEVPQNLSASRPQDRQFILSSKKLLLSDSGFYLCAWSDYNEQFFGPGTRLTVL.

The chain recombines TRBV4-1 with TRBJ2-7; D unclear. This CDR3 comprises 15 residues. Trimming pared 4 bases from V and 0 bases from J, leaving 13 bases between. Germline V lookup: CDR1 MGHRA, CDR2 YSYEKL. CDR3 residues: CASSRVRKSSYEQYF. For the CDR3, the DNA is TGCGCCAGCAGCCGAGTCCGGAAGAGCTCCTACGAGCAGTACTTC.